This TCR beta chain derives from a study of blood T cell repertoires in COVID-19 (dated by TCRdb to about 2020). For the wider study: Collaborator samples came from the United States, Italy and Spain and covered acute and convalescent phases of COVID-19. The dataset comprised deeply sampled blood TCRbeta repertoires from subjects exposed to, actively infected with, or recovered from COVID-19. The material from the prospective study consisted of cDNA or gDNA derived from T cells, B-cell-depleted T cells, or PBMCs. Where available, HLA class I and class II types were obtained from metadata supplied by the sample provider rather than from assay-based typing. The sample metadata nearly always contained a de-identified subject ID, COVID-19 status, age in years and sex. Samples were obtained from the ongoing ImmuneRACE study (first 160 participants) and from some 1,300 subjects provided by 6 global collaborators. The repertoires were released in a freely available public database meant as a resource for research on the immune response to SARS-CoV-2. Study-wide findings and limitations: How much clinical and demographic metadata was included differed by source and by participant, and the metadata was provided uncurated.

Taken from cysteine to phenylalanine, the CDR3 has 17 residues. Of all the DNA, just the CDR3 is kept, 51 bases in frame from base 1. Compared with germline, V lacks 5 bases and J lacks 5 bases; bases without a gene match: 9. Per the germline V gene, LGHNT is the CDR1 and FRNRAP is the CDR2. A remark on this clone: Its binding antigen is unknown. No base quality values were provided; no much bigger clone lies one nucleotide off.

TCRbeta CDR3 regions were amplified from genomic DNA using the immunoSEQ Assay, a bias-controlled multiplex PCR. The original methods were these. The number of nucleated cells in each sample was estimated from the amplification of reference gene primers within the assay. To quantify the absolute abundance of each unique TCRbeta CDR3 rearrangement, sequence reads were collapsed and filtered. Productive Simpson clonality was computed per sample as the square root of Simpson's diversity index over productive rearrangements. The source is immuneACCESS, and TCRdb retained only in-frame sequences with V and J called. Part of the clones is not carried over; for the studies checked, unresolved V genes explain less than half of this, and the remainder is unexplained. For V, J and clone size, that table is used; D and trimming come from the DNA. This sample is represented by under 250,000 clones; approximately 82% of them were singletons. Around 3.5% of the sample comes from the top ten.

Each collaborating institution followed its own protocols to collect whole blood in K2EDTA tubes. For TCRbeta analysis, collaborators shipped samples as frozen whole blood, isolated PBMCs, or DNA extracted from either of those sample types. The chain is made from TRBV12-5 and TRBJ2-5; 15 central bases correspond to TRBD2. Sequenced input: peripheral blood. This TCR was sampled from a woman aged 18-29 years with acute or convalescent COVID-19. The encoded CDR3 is CASGLGTSGRKGETQYF. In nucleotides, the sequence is TGTGCTAGTGGTCTTGGGACTAGCGGGAGGAAGGGTGAGACCCAGTACTTC.